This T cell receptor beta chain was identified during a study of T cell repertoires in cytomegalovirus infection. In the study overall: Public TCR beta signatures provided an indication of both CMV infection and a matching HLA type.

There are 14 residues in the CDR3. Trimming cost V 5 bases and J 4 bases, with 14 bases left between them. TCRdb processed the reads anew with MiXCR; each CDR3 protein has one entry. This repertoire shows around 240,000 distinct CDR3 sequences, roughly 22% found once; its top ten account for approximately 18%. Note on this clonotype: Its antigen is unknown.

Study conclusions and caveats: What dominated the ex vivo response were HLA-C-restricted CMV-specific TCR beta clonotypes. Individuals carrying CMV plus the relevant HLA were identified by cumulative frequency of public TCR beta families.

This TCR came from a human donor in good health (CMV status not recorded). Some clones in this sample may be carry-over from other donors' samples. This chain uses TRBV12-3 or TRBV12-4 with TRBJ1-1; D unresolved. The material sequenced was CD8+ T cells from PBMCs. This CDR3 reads CASSPTREGTEAFF. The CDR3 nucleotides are TGTGCCAGCAGTCCGACCCGAGAGGGCACTGAAGCTTTCTTT.